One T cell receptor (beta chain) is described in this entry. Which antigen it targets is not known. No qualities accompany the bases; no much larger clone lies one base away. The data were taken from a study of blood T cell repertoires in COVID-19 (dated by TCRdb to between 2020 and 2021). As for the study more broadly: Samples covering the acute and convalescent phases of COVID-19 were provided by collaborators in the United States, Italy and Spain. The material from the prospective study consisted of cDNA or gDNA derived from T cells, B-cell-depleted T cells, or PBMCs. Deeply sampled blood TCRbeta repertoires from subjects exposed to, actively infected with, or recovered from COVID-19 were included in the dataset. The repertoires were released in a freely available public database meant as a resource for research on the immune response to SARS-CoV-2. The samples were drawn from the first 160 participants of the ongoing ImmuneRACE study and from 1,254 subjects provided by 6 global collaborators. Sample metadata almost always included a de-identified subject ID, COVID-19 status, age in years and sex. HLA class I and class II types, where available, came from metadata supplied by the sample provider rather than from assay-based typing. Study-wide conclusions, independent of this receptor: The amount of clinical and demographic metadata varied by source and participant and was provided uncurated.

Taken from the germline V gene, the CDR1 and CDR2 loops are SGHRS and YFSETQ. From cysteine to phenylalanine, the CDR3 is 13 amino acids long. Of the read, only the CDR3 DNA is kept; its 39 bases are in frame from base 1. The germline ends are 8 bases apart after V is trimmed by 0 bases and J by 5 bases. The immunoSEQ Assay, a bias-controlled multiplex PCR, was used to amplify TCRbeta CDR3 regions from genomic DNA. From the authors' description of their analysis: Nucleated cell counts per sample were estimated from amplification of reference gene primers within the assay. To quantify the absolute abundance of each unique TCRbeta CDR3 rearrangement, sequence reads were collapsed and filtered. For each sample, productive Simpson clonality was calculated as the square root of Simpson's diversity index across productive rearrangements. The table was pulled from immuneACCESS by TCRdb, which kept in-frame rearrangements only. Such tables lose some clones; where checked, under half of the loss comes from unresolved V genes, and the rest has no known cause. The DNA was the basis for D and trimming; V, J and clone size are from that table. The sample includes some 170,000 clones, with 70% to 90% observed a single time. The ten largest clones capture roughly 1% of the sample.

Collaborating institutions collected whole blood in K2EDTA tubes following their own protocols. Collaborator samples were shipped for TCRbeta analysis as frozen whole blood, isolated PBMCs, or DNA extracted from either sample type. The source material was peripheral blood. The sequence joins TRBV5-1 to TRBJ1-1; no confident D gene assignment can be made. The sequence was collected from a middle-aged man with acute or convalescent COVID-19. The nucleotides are TGCGCCAGCAGCTTGGTGGCAGGTACTGAAGCTTTCTTT. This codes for CASSLVAGTEAFF.